This T cell receptor beta chain was observed in a study of T-cell reconstitution after alpha-beta-depleted transplantation in children. Preparation of the TCRbeta library involved a method that used unique molecular identifiers. One entry per CDR3 protein results from TCRdb running MiXCR on the PCR reads. The sample records some 600,000 distinct CDR3 sequences, approximately 16% being singletons. CDR3 length equals 17 residues. Per germline, CDR1 LGHNA and CDR2 YNFKEQ. The germline V and J ends were trimmed by 0 bases and 6 bases, with 18 bases remaining between them. The TCR originated in a human donor who donated a stem cell graft to a child with acute myeloid leukemia. The specimen was PBMCs from the stem cell graft donor, collected from the stem cell graft. The chain recombines TRBV4-2 with TRBJ2-1; D might be TRBD1 or TRBD2, each matching 5 bases. In DNA, the CDR3 is TGTGCCAGCAGCCAAGATACCCAAGGGGTGGGGAGCAATGAGCAGTTCTTC. The encoded protein is CASSQDTQGVGSNEQFF.